A selection of T cell receptor beta chains follows, all from one sample in a study of cytomegalovirus exposure and HLA in healthy donors. TCRdb's table, derived via immunoSEQ multiplex PCR, lists solely in-frame clones and lacks some. The sample lists 200,000 to 250,000 clones; 70% to 90% were seen once. The sequencing input was PBMCs. The receptors were gathered from a human donor in good health. Each CDR3 is given without its conserved first and last residue. Fields, in order: J gene, V gene, CDR3 protein.

TRBJ1-2	TRBV27	ASSSTGWVYGYT
TRBJ1-4	TRBV30	AWKSVFGGGYEKLF
TRBJ2-5	TRBV27	ASSPLGLAGVGEQY
TRBJ2-7	TRBV2	ASRSLLNPLVPYEQY
TRBJ2-7	TRBV7-8	ASSLTWGGAQNLYEQY
TRBJ2-7	TRBV28	AIAAQGLYEQY
TRBJ2-5	TRBV9	ASSHPRGRARETQY
TRBJ1-1	TRBV7-9	ASSTGDRALNTEAF
TRBJ2-7	TRBV19	ASSIVGESYEQY
-	TRBV4-1	ASSQGQGPYYEQY
TRBJ2-7	TRBV4-3	ASSQSMGQGPHEQY
TRBJ2-1	TRBV18	ASSIQDSLIGEQF
TRBJ2-5	TRBV7-2	ASSLARTTNQETQY
TRBJ1-2	TRBV4-1	ASRAGGLGGYT
TRBJ1-2	TRBV7-9	ASSATGGADGYT
TRBJ1-1	TRBV7-3	ASSLSPNAEAF
TRBJ2-1	TRBV6-5	ASTGQGSHNEQF
TRBJ2-3	TRBV28	ASSSPWTGGTDTQY
TRBJ2-7	TRBV5-1	ASSYGLAGGRYYEQY
TRBJ2-1	TRBV15	ATSRDHQGYYNEQF
TRBJ1-5	TRBV19	ASNGQGGQPQH
TRBJ2-5	TRBV7-3	ASSARQGVKETQY
TRBJ2-7	TRBV28	ASSLRGISYEQY
TRBJ2-3	TRBV5-1	ASSLGESTDTQY
TRBJ2-1	TRBV29-1	SVGPAVEQF
TRBJ2-5	TRBV28	ATGGAGAQETQY
TRBJ1-5	TRBV6-1	ASSDGTNLWRPQH
TRBJ2-5	TRBV6-4	ASSEASGKFETQY
TRBJ2-2	TRBV11-2	ASSLGVGQGNTGELF
TRBJ2-3	TRBV7-2	ASSLVGPDTQY
TRBJ1-1	TRBV9	ASSVIDTEAF
TRBJ2-5	TRBV4-1	ASSQTHGQGKETQY
TRBJ2-1	TRBV25-1	ASSDLAPSSYNEQF
TRBJ2-7	TRBV19	ASMLRRRSSYEQY
TRBJ2-1	TRBV27	ASSFVSSSYNEQF
TRBJ1-3	TRBV5-1	ASSPGQGIRGNTIY
TRBJ2-7	TRBV2	ASSERTSGSLYEQY
TRBJ2-7	TRBV19	ASSSTGAEQY
TRBJ2-3	TRBV2	ASSPGLAGATDTQY
TRBJ1-1	TRBV4-1	ASSQGQGRGYTEAF
TRBJ2-1	TRBV9	ASSFSGGYNEQF
TRBJ2-3	TRBV6-1	ASSILATSTDTQY
TRBJ2-1	TRBV6-1	ASSDPGRGQGAYNEQF
TRBJ1-4	TRBV6-1	ASSEIPGGRIGKLF
TRBJ2-3	TRBV7-2	ASSLASGRALDTQY
TRBJ1-4	TRBV2	ASSEWQGQGREKLF
TRBJ2-7	TRBV6-5	ASRLNSIAYEQY
TRBJ2-1	TRBV4-3	ASSQFFVAGVYNEQF
TRBJ1-4	TRBV2	ASSEDSYKEKLF
TRBJ2-2	TRBV9	ASSAAGTGSLRGRIPDTGELF
TRBJ2-5	TRBV2	ASSESLPKETQY
TRBJ2-3	TRBV7-2	ASSQLAGGPTDTQY
TRBJ2-7	TRBV27	ASSKTGGGYEQY
TRBJ2-3	TRBV2	ASSPDYSTDTQY
TRBJ1-4	TRBV2	ASRRTVEKLF
TRBJ2-7	TRBV29-1	SVTGGYEQY
TRBJ2-5	TRBV6-5	ASSYGQKQETQY
TRBJ2-3	TRBV10-3	AISDSSGSPNVQY
TRBJ1-2	TRBV7-2	ASSSQAQGIYGYT
TRBJ1-2	TRBV14	ASSQTTNYGYT